A selection of T cell receptor beta chains follows, all from one sample in a study of blood T cell repertoires in COVID-19. Only in-frame clones appear in the TCRdb table, and some are missing; sequencing was by immunoSEQ multiplex PCR. The sample has over 130,000 clones, 75% to 90% seen once. Sequencing was done on a sample of peripheral blood. These receptors all stem from a woman older than 75 with acute or convalescent COVID-19. Both conserved end residues are trimmed from each CDR3.

TRBV11-3	TRBJ2-1	ASSLRGSSYNEQF
TRBV6-6	TRBJ2-1	ASSPWDSRSYNEQF
TRBV4-2	TRBJ1-2	ASSQVYREGYGYT
TRBV2	TRBJ2-4	ASSARQGVFGKNIQY
TRBV6-2/TRBV6-3	TRBJ2-4	ASSHAVKNIQY
TRBV5-6	TRBJ2-7	ASTRTGSHYEQY
TRBV2	TRBJ1-5	ASSDGNSNQPQH
TRBV5-1	TRBJ2-5	ASSLGTSGRETQY
TRBV18	TRBJ1-2	ASSPGQGAVYGYT
TRBV18	TRBJ2-2	ASSPKLAGNTGELF
TRBV5-1	TRBJ2-3	ASRIGPSGSTDTQY
TRBV5-1	TRBJ2-1	ASSPDRGLHNEQF
TRBV29-1	TRBJ2-5	SVDGGERETQY
TRBV28	TRBJ2-7	ASSGATLDEQY
TRBV7-2	TRBJ1-2	ASSFDREHGYT
TRBV6-1	TRBJ2-1	ASSEYGYSYNEQF
TRBV25-1	TRBJ2-2	ASSPGTGVIGELF
TRBV11-2	TRBJ2-7	ASSLGRFRAYEQY
TRBV18	TRBJ1-2	ASSPYILGDGYT
TRBV7-9	TRBJ2-7	ASSSGTYSYEQY
TRBV7-2	TRBJ2-2	ASSPTSGRGELF
TRBV21-1	TRBJ2-5	ASSFRRPGTGAGETQY
TRBV3-1/TRBV3-2	TRBJ1-6	ASSHQGSNSPLH
TRBV5-4	TRBJ2-3	ASSLGGLAGGPTDTQY
TRBV10-3	TRBJ1-2	AIAPTGDYYGYT
TRBV6-4	TRBJ1-2	ARKSLEQALQSYT
TRBV7-9	TRBJ2-7	ASSLEYNEQY
TRBV28	TRBJ1-4	ASRGTDATNEKLF
TRBV30	TRBJ2-1	AWSNSYSYNEQF
TRBV3-1/TRBV3-2	TRBJ1-2	ASSQDSYAHGYT
TRBV7-2	TRBJ2-2	ASNSQGNTGELF
TRBV6-6	TRBJ2-5	ASRAGGPILQETQY
TRBV28	TRBJ1-2	ASSRDRGHGYT